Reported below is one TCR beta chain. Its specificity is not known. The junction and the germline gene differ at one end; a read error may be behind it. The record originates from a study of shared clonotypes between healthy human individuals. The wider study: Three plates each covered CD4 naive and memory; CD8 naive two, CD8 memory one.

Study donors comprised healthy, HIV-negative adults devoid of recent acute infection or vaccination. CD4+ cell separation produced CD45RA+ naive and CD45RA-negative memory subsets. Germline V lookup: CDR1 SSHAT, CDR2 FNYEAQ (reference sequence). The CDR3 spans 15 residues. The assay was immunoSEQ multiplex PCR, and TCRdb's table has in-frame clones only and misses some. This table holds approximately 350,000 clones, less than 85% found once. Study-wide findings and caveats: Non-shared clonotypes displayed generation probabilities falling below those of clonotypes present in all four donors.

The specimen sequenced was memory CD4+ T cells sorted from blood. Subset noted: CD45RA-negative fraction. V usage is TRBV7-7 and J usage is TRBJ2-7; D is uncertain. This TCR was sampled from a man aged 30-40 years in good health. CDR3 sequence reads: CASSPNRVSSYEQYF. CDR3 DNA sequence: TGTGCTAGCAGCCCCAATCGCGTTAGCTCCTACGAGCAGTACTTC.